This TCR beta chain emerged from a study of blood T cell repertoires in COVID-19. The overall study: COVID-19 samples from acute and convalescent phases originated in the United States, Italy and Spain. PBMCs, B-cell-depleted T cells, or T cells were the source of the cDNA or gDNA that made up the material.

There are 13 residues in the CDR3. Germline V gene lookup returns CDR1 SGDLS and CDR2 YYNGEE. Deletions cut 3 bases from V and 5 bases from J, with 9 bases between. Original data processing: Amplification from reference gene primers served as the basis for estimated nucleated cell counts. Profiling relied on immunoSEQ multiplex PCR, and the TCRdb table lists in-frame clones only, not all of them. The DNA was the basis for D and trimming; V, J and clone size are from that table. Counted here are approximately 210,000 clones, approximately 81% occurring once; the ten biggest clones make up just under 20%.

The rearrangement links TRBV9 to TRBJ2-1; no firm D call. The specimen was peripheral blood. The origin of this receptor is a man aged 30-40 years with active or convalescent COVID-19. The CDR3 bases are TGTGCCAGCAGCGCCTGGTTAGACAATGAGCAGTTCTTC. This translates into CASSAWLDNEQFF.